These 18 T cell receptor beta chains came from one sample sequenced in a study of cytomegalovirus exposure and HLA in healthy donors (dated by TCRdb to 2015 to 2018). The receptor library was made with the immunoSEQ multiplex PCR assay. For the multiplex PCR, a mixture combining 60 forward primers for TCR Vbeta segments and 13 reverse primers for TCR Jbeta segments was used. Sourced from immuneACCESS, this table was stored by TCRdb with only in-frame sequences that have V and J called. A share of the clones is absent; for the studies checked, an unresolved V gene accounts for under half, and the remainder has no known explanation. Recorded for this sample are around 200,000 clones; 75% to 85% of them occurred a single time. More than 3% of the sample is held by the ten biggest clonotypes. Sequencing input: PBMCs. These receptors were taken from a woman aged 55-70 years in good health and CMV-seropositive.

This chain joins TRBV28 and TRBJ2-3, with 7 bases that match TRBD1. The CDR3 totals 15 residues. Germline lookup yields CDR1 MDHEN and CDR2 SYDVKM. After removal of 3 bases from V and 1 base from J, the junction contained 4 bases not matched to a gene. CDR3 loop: CASSFNRGGTDTQYF. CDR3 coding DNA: TGTGCCAGCAGTTTCAACAGGGGCGGCACAGATACGCAGTATTTT.

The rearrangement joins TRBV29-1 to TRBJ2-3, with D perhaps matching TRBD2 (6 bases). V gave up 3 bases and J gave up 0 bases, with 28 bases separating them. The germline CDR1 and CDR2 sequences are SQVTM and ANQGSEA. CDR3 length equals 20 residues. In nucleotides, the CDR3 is TGCAGCGTTGATGGGGTTGAAGATCCGGGGGAAAGGGCTAGCACAGATACGCAGTATTTT. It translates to CSVDGVEDPGERASTDTQYF.

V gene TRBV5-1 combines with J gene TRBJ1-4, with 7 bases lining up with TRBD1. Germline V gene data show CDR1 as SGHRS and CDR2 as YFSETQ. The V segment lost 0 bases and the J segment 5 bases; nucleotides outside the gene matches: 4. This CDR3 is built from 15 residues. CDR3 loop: CASSLAGTANEKLFF. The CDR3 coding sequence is TGCGCCAGCAGCTTGGCCGGGACAGCGAATGAAAAACTGTTTTTT.

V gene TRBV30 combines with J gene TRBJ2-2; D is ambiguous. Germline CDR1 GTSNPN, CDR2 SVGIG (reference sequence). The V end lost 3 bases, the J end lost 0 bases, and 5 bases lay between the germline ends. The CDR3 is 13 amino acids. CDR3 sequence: CAWRSTNTGELFF. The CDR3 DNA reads TGTGCCTGGAGATCCACGAACACCGGGGAGCTGTTTTTT.

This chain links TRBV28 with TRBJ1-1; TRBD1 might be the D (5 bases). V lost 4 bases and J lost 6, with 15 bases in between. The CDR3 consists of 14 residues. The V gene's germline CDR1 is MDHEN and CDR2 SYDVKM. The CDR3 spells CASSSPGVSAEAFF. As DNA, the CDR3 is TGTGCCAGCAGTTCCCCGGGGGTGAGCGCTGAAGCTTTCTTT.

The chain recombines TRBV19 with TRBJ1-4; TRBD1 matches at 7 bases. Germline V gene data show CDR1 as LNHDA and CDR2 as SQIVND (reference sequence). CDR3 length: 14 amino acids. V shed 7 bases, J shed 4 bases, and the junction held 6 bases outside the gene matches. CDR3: CASMEGTVNEKLFF. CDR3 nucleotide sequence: TGTGCCAGTATGGAGGGGACAGTTAATGAAAAACTGTTTTTT.

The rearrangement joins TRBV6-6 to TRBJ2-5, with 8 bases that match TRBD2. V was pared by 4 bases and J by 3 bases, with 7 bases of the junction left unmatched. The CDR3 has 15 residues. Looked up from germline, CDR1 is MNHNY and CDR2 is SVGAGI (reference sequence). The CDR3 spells CASSSHFGGEETQYF. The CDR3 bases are TGTGCCAGCAGTTCCCATTTCGGGGGGGAAGAGACCCAGTACTTC.

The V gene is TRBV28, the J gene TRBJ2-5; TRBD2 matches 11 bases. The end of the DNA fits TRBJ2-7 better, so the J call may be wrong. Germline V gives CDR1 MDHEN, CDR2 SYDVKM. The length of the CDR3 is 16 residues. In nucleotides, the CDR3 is TGTGCCAGCACCCCCGGGGCTAGCGGGGGGTTCTACGAGCAGTACTTC. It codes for CASTPGASGGFYEQYF.

CDR3 residues: CASSQSGGEQETQYF. In DNA form, the CDR3 reads TGCGCCAGCAGCCAGAGCGGGGGGGAACAAGAGACCCAGTACTTC. The chain combines TRBV4-3 with TRBJ2-5, with TRBD2 identical over 10 bases. Trimming removed 3 bases from V and 2 bases from J; junction bases left unmatched: 3. CDR1 and CDR2 from the germline V gene are LGHNA and YSLEER. This CDR3 region has 15 residues.

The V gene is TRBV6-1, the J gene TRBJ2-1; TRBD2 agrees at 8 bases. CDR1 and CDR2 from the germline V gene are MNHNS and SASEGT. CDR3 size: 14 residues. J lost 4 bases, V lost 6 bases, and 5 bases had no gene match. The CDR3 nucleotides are TGTGCCAGCAGCACTAGCGGAGAATACAATGAGCAGTTCTTC. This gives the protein CASSTSGEYNEQFF.

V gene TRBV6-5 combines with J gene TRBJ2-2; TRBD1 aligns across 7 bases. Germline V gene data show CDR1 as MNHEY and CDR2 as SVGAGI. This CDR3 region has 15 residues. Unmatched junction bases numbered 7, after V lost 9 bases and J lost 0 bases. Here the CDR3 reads CASVTGTANTGELFF. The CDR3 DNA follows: TGTGCCAGTGTAACCGGGACAGCGAACACCGGGGAGCTGTTTTTT.

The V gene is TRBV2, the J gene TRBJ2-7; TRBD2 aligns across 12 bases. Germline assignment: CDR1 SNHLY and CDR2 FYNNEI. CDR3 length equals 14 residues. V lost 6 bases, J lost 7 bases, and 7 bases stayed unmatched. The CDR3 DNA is TGTGCCAGCAGGGGTCACGGGACTAGCGGGGAGCAGTACTTC. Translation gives CASRGHGTSGEQYF.

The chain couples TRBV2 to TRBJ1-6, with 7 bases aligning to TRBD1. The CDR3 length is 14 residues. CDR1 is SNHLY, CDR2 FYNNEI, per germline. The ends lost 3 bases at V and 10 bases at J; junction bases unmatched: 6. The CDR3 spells CASSDRGGRSPLHF. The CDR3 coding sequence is TGTGCCAGCAGTGATCGAGGGGGCAGATCACCCCTCCACTTT.

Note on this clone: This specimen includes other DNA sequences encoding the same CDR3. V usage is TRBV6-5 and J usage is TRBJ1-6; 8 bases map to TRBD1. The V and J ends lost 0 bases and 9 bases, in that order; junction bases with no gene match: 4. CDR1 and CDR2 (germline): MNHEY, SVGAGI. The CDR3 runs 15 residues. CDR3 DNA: TGTGCCAGCAGTTACTCGATTCAGGGGGCTTCACCCCTCCACTTT. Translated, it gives CASSYSIQGASPLHF.

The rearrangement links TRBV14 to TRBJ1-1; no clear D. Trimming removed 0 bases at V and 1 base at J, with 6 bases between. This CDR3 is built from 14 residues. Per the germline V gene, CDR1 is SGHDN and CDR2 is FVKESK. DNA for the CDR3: TGTGCCAGCAGCCAAGATTGGGCGAACACTGAAGCTTTCTTT. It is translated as CASSQDWANTEAFF.

In nucleotides, the CDR3 is TGTGCCAGCAGTCAAGACGGGTGGGGCACAGATACGCAGTATTTT. It codes for CASSQDGWGTDTQYF. The J gene is TRBJ2-3, the V gene TRBV28, with unresolved D. The CDR3 runs to 15 residues. Deletions cut 5 bases from V and 1 base from J, with 13 bases between. In germline, CDR1 is MDHEN, CDR2 SYDVKM.

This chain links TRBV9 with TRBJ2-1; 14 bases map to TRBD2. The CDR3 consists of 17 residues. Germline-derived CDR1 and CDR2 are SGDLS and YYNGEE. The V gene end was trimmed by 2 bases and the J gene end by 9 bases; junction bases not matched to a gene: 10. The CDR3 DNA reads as TGTGCCAGCAGCGTGGGTTCCGGGACTAGCGGGAGAGGTGAGCAGTTCTTC. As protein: CASSVGSGTSGRGEQFF.

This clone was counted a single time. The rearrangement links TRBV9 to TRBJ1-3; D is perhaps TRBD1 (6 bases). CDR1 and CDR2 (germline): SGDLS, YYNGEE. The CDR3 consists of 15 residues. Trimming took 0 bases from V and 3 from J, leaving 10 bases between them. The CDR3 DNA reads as TGTGCCAGCAGCGTAGTTACAGGGTTTGGAAACACCATATATTTT. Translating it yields CASSVVTGFGNTIYF.